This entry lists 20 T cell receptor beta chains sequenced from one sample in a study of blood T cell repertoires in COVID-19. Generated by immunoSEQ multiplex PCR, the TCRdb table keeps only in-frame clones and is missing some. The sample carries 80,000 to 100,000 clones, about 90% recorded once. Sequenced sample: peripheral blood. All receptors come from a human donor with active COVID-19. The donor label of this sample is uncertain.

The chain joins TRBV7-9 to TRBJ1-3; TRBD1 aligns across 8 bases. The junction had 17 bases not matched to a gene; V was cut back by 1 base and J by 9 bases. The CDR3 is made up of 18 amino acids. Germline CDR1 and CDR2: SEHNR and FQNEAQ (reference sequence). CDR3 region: CASSLVTGGANPERTIYF. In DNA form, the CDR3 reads TGTGCCAGCAGCTTAGTTACAGGGGGTGCGAATCCGGAGCGCACCATATATTTT.

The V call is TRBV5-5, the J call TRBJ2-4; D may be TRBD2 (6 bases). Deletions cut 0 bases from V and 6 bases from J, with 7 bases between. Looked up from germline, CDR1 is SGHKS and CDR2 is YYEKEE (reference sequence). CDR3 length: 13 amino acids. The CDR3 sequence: CASSLGGGNIQYF. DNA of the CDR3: TGTGCCAGCAGCTTGGGGGGAGGAAACATTCAGTACTTC. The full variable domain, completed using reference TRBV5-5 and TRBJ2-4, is DAGVTQSPTHLIKTRGQQVTLRCSPISGHKSVSWYQQVLGQGPQFIFQYYEKEERGRGNFPDRFSARQFPNYSSELNVNALLLGDSALYLCASSLGGGNIQYFGAGTRLSVL.

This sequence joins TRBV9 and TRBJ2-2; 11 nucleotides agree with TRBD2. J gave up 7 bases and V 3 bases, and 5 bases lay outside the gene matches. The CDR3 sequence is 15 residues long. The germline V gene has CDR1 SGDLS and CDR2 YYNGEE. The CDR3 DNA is TGTGCCAGCAGCGGACTAGCGGGGTCGGGCGGGGAGCTGTTTTTT. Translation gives CASSGLAGSGGELFF.

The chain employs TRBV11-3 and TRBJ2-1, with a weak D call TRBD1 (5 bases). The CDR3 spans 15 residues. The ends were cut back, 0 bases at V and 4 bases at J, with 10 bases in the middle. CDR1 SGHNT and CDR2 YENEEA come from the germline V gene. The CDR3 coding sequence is TGTGCCAGCAGCTTAGATCGGTCAGGGTACAATGAGCAGTTCTTC. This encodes CASSLDRSGYNEQFF.

The CDR3 DNA reads TGTGCCAGCAGCCCCCGGGTGGGCACTGAAGCTTTCTTT. As protein: CASSPRVGTEAFF. The chain combines TRBV4-2 with TRBJ1-1; D call uncertain. Germline V lookup: CDR1 LGHNA, CDR2 YNFKEQ. The CDR3 spans 13 residues. The V end was cut by 4 bases, the J end by 4 bases, with 10 bases between.

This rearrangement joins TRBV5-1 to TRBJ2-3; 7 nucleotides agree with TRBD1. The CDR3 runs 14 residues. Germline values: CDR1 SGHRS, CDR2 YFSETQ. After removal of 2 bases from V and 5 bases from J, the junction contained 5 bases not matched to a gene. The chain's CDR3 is CASSLGQGEDTQYF. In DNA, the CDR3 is TGCGCCAGCAGCTTAGGGCAGGGGGAAGATACGCAGTATTTT.

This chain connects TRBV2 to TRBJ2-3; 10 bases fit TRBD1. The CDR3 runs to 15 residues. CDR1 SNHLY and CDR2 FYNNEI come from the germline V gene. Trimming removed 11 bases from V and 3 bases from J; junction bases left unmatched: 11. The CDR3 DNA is TGTGCCGGGCGCCCCTTGGGACAGGGGACAGATACGCAGTATTTT. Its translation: CAGRPLGQGTDTQYF.

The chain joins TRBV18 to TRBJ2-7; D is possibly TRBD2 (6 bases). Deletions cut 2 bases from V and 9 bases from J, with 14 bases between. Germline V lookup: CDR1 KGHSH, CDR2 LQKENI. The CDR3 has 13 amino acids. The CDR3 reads CASSPGEEGGQYF. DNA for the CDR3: TGTGCCAGCTCACCAGGGGAGGAGGGCGGGCAGTACTTC.

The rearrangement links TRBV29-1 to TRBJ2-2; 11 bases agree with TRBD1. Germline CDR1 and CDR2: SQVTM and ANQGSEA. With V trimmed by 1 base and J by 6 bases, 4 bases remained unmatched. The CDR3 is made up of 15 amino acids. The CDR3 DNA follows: TGCAGCGTTGAAGTCGGACAGGGGGCTGCCGGGGAGCTGTTTTTT. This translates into CSVEVGQGAAGELFF.

This chain's CDR3 is CASSSRGGTQYF. CDR3 bases: TGTGCCAGCAGTTCGCGGGGGGGCACGCAGTATTTT. The rearrangement uses TRBV28 and TRBJ2-3; 9 nucleotides line up with TRBD2. CDR3 size: 12 residues. CDR1 is MDHEN, CDR2 SYDVKM, per germline. Germline trimming cut 4 bases from V and 9 bases from J; bases unmatched to any gene: 2.

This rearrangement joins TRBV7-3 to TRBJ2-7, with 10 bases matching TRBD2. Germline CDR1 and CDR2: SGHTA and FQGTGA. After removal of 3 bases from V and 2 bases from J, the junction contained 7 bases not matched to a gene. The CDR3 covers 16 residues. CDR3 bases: TGTGCCAGCAGCTTCGGGGTAGCGGGGGGCGCCTACGAGCAGTACTTC. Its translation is CASSFGVAGGAYEQYF. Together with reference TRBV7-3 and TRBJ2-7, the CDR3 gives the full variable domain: GAGVSQTPSNKVTEKGKYVELRCDPISGHTALYWYRQSLGQGPEFLIYFQGTGAADDSGLPNDRFFAVRPEGSVSTLKIQRTERGDSAVYLCASSFGVAGGAYEQYFGPGTRLTVT.

The CDR3 spells CASSYDRANTGELFF. The CDR3 region has the DNA TGTGCCAGCAGTTACGACAGAGCTAACACCGGGGAGCTGTTTTTT. This chain uses TRBV6-5 with TRBJ2-2; D is perhaps TRBD1 (5 bases). The CDR3 length is 15 residues. Trimming pared 2 bases from V and 2 bases from J, leaving 9 bases between. Germline V gene data show CDR1 as MNHEY and CDR2 as SVGAGI.

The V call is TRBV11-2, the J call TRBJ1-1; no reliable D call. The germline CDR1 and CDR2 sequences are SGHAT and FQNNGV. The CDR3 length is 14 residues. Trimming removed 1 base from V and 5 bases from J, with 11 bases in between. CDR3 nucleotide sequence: TGTGCCAGCAGCTTAGGTCCCTCCGGGACTGAAGCTTTCTTT. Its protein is CASSLGPSGTEAFF.

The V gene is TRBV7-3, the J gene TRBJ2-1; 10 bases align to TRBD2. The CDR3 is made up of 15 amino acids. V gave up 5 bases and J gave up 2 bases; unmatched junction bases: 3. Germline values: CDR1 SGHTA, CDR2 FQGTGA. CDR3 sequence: CASSGTSGAYNEQFF. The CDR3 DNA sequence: TGTGCCAGCAGCGGTACTAGCGGGGCCTACAATGAGCAGTTCTTC.

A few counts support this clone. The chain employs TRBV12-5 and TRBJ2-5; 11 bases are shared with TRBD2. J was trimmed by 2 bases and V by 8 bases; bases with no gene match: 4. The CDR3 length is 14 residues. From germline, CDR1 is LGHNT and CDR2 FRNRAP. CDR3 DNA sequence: TGTGCTAGTCGACTAGCGGGAACTCAAGAGACCCAGTACTTC. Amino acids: CASRLAGTQETQYF. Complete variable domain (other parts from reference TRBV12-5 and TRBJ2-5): DARVTQTPRHKVTEMGQEVTMRCQPILGHNTVFWYRQTMMQGLELLAYFRNRAPLDDSGMPKDRFSAEMPDATLATLKIQPSEPRDSAVYFCASRLAGTQETQYFGPGTRLLVL.

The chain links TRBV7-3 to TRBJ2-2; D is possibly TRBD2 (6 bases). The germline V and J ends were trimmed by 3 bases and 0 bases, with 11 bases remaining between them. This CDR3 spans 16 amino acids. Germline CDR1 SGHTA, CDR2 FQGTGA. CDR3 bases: TGTGCCAGCAGCTTTGAGGGCGGGGCGAACACCGGGGAGCTGTTTTTT. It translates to CASSFEGGANTGELFF. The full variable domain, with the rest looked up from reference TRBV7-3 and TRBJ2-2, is GAGVSQTPSNKVTEKGKYVELRCDPISGHTALYWYRQSLGQGPEFLIYFQGTGAADDSGLPNDRFFAVRPEGSVSTLKIQRTERGDSAVYLCASSFEGGANTGELFFGEGSRLTVL.

CDR3 protein: CATSRDRSNEKLFF. CDR3 in DNA: TGTGCCACCAGCAGAGATCGGTCTAATGAAAAACTGTTTTTT. The chain links TRBV15 to TRBJ1-4; D gene unclear. The germline V gene has CDR1 LNHNV and CDR2 YYDKDF (reference sequence). The V end was cut by 0 bases, the J end by 3 bases, with 5 bases between. The CDR3 consists of 14 residues.

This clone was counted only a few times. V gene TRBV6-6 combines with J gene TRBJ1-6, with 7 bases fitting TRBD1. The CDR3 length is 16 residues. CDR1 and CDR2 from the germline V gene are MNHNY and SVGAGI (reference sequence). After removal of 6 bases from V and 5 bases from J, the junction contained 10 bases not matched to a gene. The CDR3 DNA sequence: TGTGCCAGCAGAGCCTCGACAGGGCGGAATAATTCACCCCTCCACTTT. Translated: CASRASTGRNNSPLHF.

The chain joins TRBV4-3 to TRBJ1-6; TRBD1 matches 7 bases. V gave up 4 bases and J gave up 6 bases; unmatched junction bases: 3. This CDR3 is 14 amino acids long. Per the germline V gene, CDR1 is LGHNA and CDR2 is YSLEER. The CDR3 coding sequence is TGCGCCAGCAGCCTCGACAGGGCTAATTCACCCCTCCACTTT. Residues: CASSLDRANSPLHF.

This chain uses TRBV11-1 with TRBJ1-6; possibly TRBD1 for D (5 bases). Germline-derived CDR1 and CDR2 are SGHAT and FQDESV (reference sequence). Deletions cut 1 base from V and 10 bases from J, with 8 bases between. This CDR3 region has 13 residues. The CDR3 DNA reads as TGTGCCAGCAGCTTAGAAAGGGGCTCACCCCTCCACTTT. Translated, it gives CASSLERGSPLHF.